Presented here are 10 T cell receptor beta chains from one specimen sequenced in a study of T cells in Graves' hyperthyroidism and ophthalmopathy (dated by TCRdb to between 2018 and 2021). Library preparation was by multiplex PCR. The listed sequencing device is Illumina HiSeq 2000. TCR beta CDR3 regions were amplified from RNA transcripts. The TCR CDR3 was subjected to a first round of RT-PCR using the HTBI primer set and the Qiagen OneStep RT-PCR kit. TCRdb's own reprocessing of the public reads used fastp at Q25 and MiXCR and kept productive beta chains. CDR3 protein duplicates are merged, each entry listing the most common genes and DNA. Counted in this sample were about 510,000 distinct CDR3 sequences; approximately 14% of them appeared once. Approximately 13% of the sample goes to the ten largest clones. Sequencing used blood. Receptors were obtained from a woman in her forties with Graves' hyperthyroidism.

This clonotype appeared a few times. The CDR3 region has the DNA TGTGCCAGCAGTTTAAACCCTGGGGAAAAGACCCAGTACTTC. This codes for CASSLNPGEKTQYF. The chain joins TRBV28 to TRBJ2-5; no reliable D call. Germline assignment: CDR1 MDHEN and CDR2 SYDVKM. Between the trimmed V and J ends, which lost 2 bases and 6 bases, there was a span of 13 bases. The CDR3 spans 14 residues.

J is TRBJ2-3 and V is TRBV28, with 8 bases fitting TRBD2. The V and J ends lost 7 bases and 0 bases, in that order; junction bases with no gene match: 9. This CDR3 region has 16 residues. Germline V gene sequence: CDR1 MDHEN, CDR2 SYDVKM. CDR3 nucleotides: TGTGCCAGCATCCCTACTAGCGGCTCTAGCACAGATACGCAGTATTTT. It codes for CASIPTSGSSTDTQYF.

This clonotype was seen ten or more times. The chain links TRBV5-1 to TRBJ2-1; the match to TRBD2 covers 11 bases. Germline V lookup: CDR1 SGHRS, CDR2 YFSETQ. The CDR3 is made up of 15 amino acids. V was pared by 5 bases and J by 10 bases, with 11 bases of the junction left unmatched. CDR3 loop: CASSSSGRPIEEQFF. CDR3 sequence (DNA): TGCGCCAGCAGTTCTAGCGGGAGGCCGATCGAGGAGCAGTTCTTC.

This clonotype was detected only a few times. This chain uses TRBV20-1 with TRBJ2-1; the match to TRBD2 covers 16 bases. Germline CDR1 DFQATT, CDR2 SNEGSKA (reference sequence). The junction had 15 bases not matched to a gene; V was cut back by 1 base and J by 6 bases. The CDR3 contains 20 residues. CDR3 region: CSARGGLSGLAGGQFNEQFF. The CDR3 DNA reads TGCAGTGCTAGAGGGGGACTCTCGGGACTAGCGGGAGGGCAGTTCAATGAGCAGTTCTTC.

This clonotype came up many times. V and J are TRBV18 and TRBJ1-2, with TRBD1 matching over 8 bases. The germline V gene encodes CDR1 KGHSH and CDR2 LQKENI. The trim removed 6 bases at V and 4 bases at J, leaving 13 bases unmatched. The length of the CDR3 is 16 residues. The chain's CDR3 is CASSPLPGQGGYGYTF. The CDR3 DNA follows: TGTGCCAGCTCCCCGCTCCCCGGACAGGGTGGCTATGGCTACACCTTC.

A remark on this clonotype: Likely a read error: the CDR3 ends without its conserved phenylalanine or tryptophan. The chain employs TRBV4-1 and TRBJ2-1; D not certain. Looked up from germline, CDR1 is MGHRA and CDR2 is YSYEKL. This CDR3 is 16 amino acids long. V lost 0 bases and J lost 0, with 9 bases in between. In nucleotides, the CDR3 is TGCGCCAGCAGCCAAGATGTTGTTGCCTCCTACAATGAGCAGTTCTCC. Translated: CASSQDVVASYNEQFS.

V and J are TRBV7-8 and TRBJ2-1; TRBD2 aligns across 11 bases. The V gene end was trimmed by 4 bases and the J gene end by 0 bases; junction bases not matched to a gene: 11. This CDR3 contains 19 residues. Germline CDR1 reads SGHVS; CDR2 reads FQNEAQ. The CDR3 region has the DNA TGTGCCAGCAGCTCCCCACTAGCGGGAGATAAGAGCTCCTACAATGAGCAGTTCTTC. Translating gives CASSSPLAGDKSSYNEQFF.

About this clonotype: One base away lies a much larger clone, so this may be a sequencing read error. This chain connects TRBV30 to TRBJ2-7, with D tentatively TRBD1 (5 bases). Germline CDR1 reads GTSNPN; CDR2 reads SVGIG (reference sequence). The CDR3 consists of 13 residues. The CDR3 DNA is TGTGCCTGGAGTGTAAAGGGGCCCTACGAGCAGCACTTC. Its protein product is CAWSVKGPYEQHF.

Many counts were recorded for this clonotype. V and J are TRBV2 and TRBJ1-3; TRBD1 might be the D (6 bases). In germline, CDR1 is SNHLY, CDR2 FYNNEI. The CDR3 contains 12 residues. V dropped 6 bases and J dropped 4 bases, with 7 bases sitting between them. The CDR3 coding sequence is TGTGCCAGCAGCGGGACAGGAAACACCATATATTTT. This gives the protein CASSGTGNTIYF.

The sample holds many counts of this clonotype. The rearrangement links TRBV29-1 to TRBJ2-7; the match to TRBD1 covers 10 bases. In germline, CDR1 is SQVTM, CDR2 ANQGSEA. CDR3 size: 13 residues. With V trimmed by 6 bases and J by 0 bases, 2 bases remained unmatched. CDR3 amino acids: CSVRQGASYEQYF. As DNA, the CDR3 is TGCAGCGTCAGACAGGGGGCCTCCTACGAGCAGTACTTC.